The next 8 T cell receptor beta chains were all read from a single sample in a study of human T cells and chemical hapten exposure. TCRdb recomputed calls from the RACE reads with MiXCR, one row per CDR3 protein. Of under 200,000 distinct CDR3 sequences in the sample, around 30% were seen once. Time point reported: pre-sensitization, week 0. Treatment given: therapeutic diphenylcyclopropenone sensitization with weekly scalp DPC. This specimen consisted of whole blood, obtained in connection with sensitization to the hapten diphenylcyclopropenone (DPC). These receptors were taken from a woman in her 30s with alopecia areata. Some clones in this sample may be carry-over from other donors' samples.

There are a few counts of this clonotype. This chain links TRBV2 with TRBJ1-5; TRBD1 matches at 8 bases. Looked up from germline, CDR1 is SNHLY and CDR2 is FYNNEI. The CDR3 contains 14 residues. The V and J ends lost 6 bases and 5 bases, in that order; junction bases with no gene match: 6. The CDR3 protein is CASSEQGGHQPQHF. In DNA, the CDR3 is TGTGCCAGCAGCGAACAGGGGGGGCATCAGCCCCAGCATTTT.

The rearrangement links TRBV20-1 to TRBJ1-3; no clear D gene. The V gene's germline CDR1 is DFQATT and CDR2 SNEGSKA (reference sequence). Trimming took 3 bases from V and 12 from J, leaving 24 bases between them. The CDR3 covers 15 residues. CDR3 bases: TGCAGTGCTAGCCCGATCAGTGGCGGGCAAGGAAACATATATTTT. Translating it yields CSASPISGGQGNIYF.

This clonotype has a handful of counts. The CDR3: CSARVQTDTQYF. The CDR3 DNA sequence: TGCAGTGCTAGAGTACAGACAGATACGCAGTATTTT. The chain links TRBV20-1 to TRBJ2-3, with D unresolved. V lost 1 base and J lost 3, with 5 bases in between. Germline loops: CDR1 DFQATT, CDR2 SNEGSKA (reference sequence). There are 12 residues in the CDR3.

This chain connects TRBV28 to TRBJ2-2; weak D call: TRBD1 (5 bases). The V and J ends lost 5 bases and 3 bases respectively, with 16 bases between them. There are 16 residues in the CDR3. Germline V gene lookup returns CDR1 MDHEN and CDR2 SYDVKM. DNA for the CDR3: TGTGCCAGCAGTCCTGACCCCAGGGCGCACACCGGGGAGCTGTTTTTT. It yields the protein CASSPDPRAHTGELFF.

The genes are TRBV2 and TRBJ2-7; 13 bases match TRBD2. V shed 6 bases, J shed 3 bases, and the junction held 5 bases outside the gene matches. CDR1 is SNHLY and CDR2 is FYNNEI in the germline V gene. This CDR3 has 15 amino acids. In DNA, the CDR3 is TGTGCCAGCAGCCCCGGGACTAGCGGGGACTACGAGCAGTACTTC. This sequence encodes CASSPGTSGDYEQYF. Drawing the rest from reference TRBV2 and TRBJ2-7, the complete variable domain is EPEVTQTPSHQVTQMGQEVILRCVPISNHLYFYWYRQILGQKVEFLVSFYNNEISEKSEIFDDQFSVERPDGSNFTLKIRSTKLEDSAMYFCASSPGTSGDYEQYFGPGTRLTVT.

This chain connects TRBV20-1 to TRBJ1-1, with D tentatively TRBD1 (5 bases). CDR3 length: 14 amino acids. The V end lost 2 bases, the J end lost 2 bases, and 12 bases lay between the germline ends. Germline loops: CDR1 DFQATT, CDR2 SNEGSKA (reference sequence). The CDR3 is CSARYGGINTEAFF. CDR3 nucleotide sequence: TGCAGTGCTAGATATGGGGGAATAAACACTGAAGCTTTCTTT.

This clonotype was detected a few times. The chain combines TRBV12-3 or TRBV12-4 with TRBJ2-3; D perhaps matches TRBD1 (5 bases). This CDR3 comprises 14 residues. Between the trimmed V and J ends, which lost 1 base and 4 bases, there was a span of 9 bases. DNA of the CDR3: TGTGCCAGCAGTTTAGAGGGGTGGGCAGATACGCAGTATTTT. Protein sequence: CASSLEGWADTQYF.

The V gene is TRBV10-3, the J gene TRBJ1-6, with D unresolved. Trimming pared 10 bases from V and 6 bases from J, leaving 10 bases between. This CDR3 region has 12 residues. Germline values: CDR1 ENHRY, CDR2 SYGVKD. The CDR3: CATVDGNSPLHF. The CDR3 DNA reads TGTGCCACCGTGGACGGTAATTCACCCCTCCACTTT.